One and the same sample provided the 7 T cell receptor beta chains below, sequenced in a study of breast tumors, draining lymph nodes, adjacent tissues. Breast cancer patients provided tissue from their axillary draining lymph nodes. MiXCR, applied by TCRdb to the multiplex PCR reads, yields one record per CDR3 protein. The sample consists of about 130,000 distinct CDR3 sequences, 15% to 20% of them appearing once. Material: axillary lymph node tissue. These receptors were collected from a female donor with breast cancer. Some clones in this sample may be carry-over from other donors' samples.

In this sample, this clonotype turned up many times. CDR3: CASRAIGGRGANVLTF. DNA of the CDR3: TGTGCCAGCAGGGCTATAGGAGGTCGTGGGGCCAACGTCCTGACTTTC. The J gene is TRBJ2-6, the V gene TRBV6-5, with a possible D match to TRBD2 (5 bases). The germline V gene has CDR1 MNHEY and CDR2 SVGAGI. Trimming took 6 bases from V and 3 from J, leaving 15 bases between them. CDR3 size: 16 residues.

This clonotype appeared many times. The J gene is TRBJ1-2, the V gene TRBV10-3; maybe TRBD1 (5 bases). The V end lost 3 bases, the J end lost 7 bases, and 9 bases lay between the germline ends. This CDR3 is 12 amino acids long. Germline CDR1 is ENHRY and CDR2 is SYGVKD. The CDR3 region has the DNA TGTGCCATCAGTGAACGGACATCTGGCTACACCTTC. Translation: CAISERTSGYTF.

The chain links TRBV30 to TRBJ2-6; TRBD1 is a possible D gene (6 bases). The V and J ends lost 0 bases and 2 bases respectively, with 8 bases between them. Looked up from germline, CDR1 is GTSNPN and CDR2 is SVGIG (reference sequence). The CDR3 covers 15 residues. The CDR3 DNA sequence: TGTGCCTGGAGTGTCAGGGGTACTGGGGCCAACGTCCTGACTTTC. Its translation is CAWSVRGTGANVLTF. Combining the CDR3 with reference TRBV30 and TRBJ2-6 gives the whole variable domain SQTIHQWPATLVQPVGSPLSLECTVEGTSNPNLYWYRQAAGRGLQLLFYSVGIGQISSEVPQNLSASRPQDRQFILSSKKLLLSDSGFYLCAWSVRGTGANVLTFGAGSRLTVL.

V and J are TRBV29-1 and TRBJ2-7, with a possible D match to TRBD1 (6 bases). This CDR3 comprises 15 residues. Germline V lookup: CDR1 SQVTM, CDR2 ANQGSEA. Trimming took 6 bases from V and 5 from J, leaving 23 bases between them. CDR3 bases: TGCAGCGTATTAACCCGGGGCAGGGGTATCCACGAGCAGTACTTC. Protein sequence: CSVLTRGRGIHEQYF.

Many counts were recorded for this clonotype. V usage is TRBV25-1 and J usage is TRBJ1-5; TRBD1 might be the D (6 bases). The length of the CDR3 is 16 residues. The germline CDR1 and CDR2 sequences are MGHDK and SYGVNS. Trimming removed 3 bases from V and 2 bases from J, with 14 bases in between. Written as DNA, the CDR3 is TGTGCCAGCAGTGAGGGAGGGGGTTGGGGCAATCAGCCCCAGCATTTT. Its translation is CASSEGGGWGNQPQHF.

Ten or more counts support this clonotype. The gene calls are TRBV10-3 and TRBJ2-1; D possibly corresponds to TRBD1 (5 bases). This CDR3 is 16 amino acids long. V gave up 3 bases and J gave up 3 bases, with 15 bases separating them. CDR1 and CDR2 (germline): ENHRY, SYGVKD. CDR3: CAISDLAGQDYNEQFF. CDR3 in DNA: TGTGCCATCAGTGATTTAGCAGGACAAGACTACAATGAGCAGTTCTTC.

The chain employs TRBV24-1 and TRBJ1-5, with 9 positions matching TRBD1. Germline trimming cut 7 bases from V and 11 bases from J; bases unmatched to any gene: 20. Germline V gene data show CDR1 as KGHDR and CDR2 as SFDVKD. The CDR3 spans 17 residues. The CDR3 coding sequence is TGTGCCACCAGGACAGGGGGTAGAGCTTTGACGCAATCAGCCCAGCATTTT. It yields the protein CATRTGGRALTQSAQHF.